Below, one T cell receptor (beta chain) is given with its context. The antigen is not known. This entry belongs to a study of shared clonotypes between healthy human individuals. Study-wide context: Used for every donor were three CD4 naive, three CD4 memory, two CD8 naive and one CD8 memory plate. Study findings and constraints: Among a handful of donors, about 4.6% of naive CD4 clonotypes were found in common. The represented genetic and exposure-history diversity was limited by the small number of donors.

Germline CDR1 is GTSNPN and CDR2 is SVGIG (reference sequence). The CDR3 is 14 amino acids. J gave up 4 bases and V 3 bases, and 2 bases lay outside the gene matches. Using immunoSEQ multiplex PCR, the repertoire was profiled, and TCRdb retains in-frame clones only, with some absent. The profile covers 2,500,000 or so clones, with 92% appearing a single time and roughly 0.34% taken by the ten largest. The receptor comes from a man between 18 and 29 years old in good health. Some clones in this sample may be carry-over from other donors' samples. The V gene is TRBV30, the J gene TRBJ2-1, with TRBD2 matching over 11 bases. The sample consisted of naive CD4+ T cells from PBMCs. The subset denotes: CD45RA+ positively selected. CDR3 protein: CAWRLAGVYNEQFF. The CDR3 nucleotides read TGTGCCTGGAGACTAGCGGGAGTGTACAATGAGCAGTTCTTC.